The 9 T cell receptor beta chains below come from one sample, sequenced in a study of OX40 agonist ivuxolimab in advanced cancers. TCRdb keeps only in-frame clones here, not all; method: immunoSEQ multiplex PCR. The data hold approximately 68,000 clones, with about four fifths observed a single time. The sequences come from CD4+ or CD8+ T cells sorted from blood, collected in a trial of the OX40 agonist ivuxolimab. These receptors all stem from an adult with an advanced solid tumor such as melanoma, head and neck, liver or kidney cancer.

The chain couples TRBV25-1 to TRBJ1-1; D is unclear. CDR3 size: 13 residues. Between the trimmed V and J ends, which lost 6 bases and 4 bases, there was a span of 12 bases. Germline lookup yields CDR1 MGHDK and CDR2 SYGVNS. The CDR3 here is CASSPSDGTEAFF. The DNA for the CDR3 is TGTGCCAGCAGCCCAAGCGATGGCACTGAAGCTTTCTTT. Full variable domain (remainder filled in from reference TRBV25-1 and TRBJ1-1): EADIYQTPRYLVIGTGKKITLECSQTMGHDKMYWYQQDPGMELHLIHYSYGVNSTEKGDLSSESTVSRIRTEHFPLTLESARPSHTSQYLCASSPSDGTEAFFGQGTRLTVV.

The gene calls are TRBV2 and TRBJ1-2, with D unresolved. Germline lookup yields CDR1 SNHLY and CDR2 FYNNEI. This CDR3 comprises 12 residues. The V gene lost 4 bases and the J gene lost 8 bases, with 11 bases spanning the gap. CDR3 amino acids: CASSAGFGGYTF. The CDR3, as DNA: TGTGCCAGCAGTGCGGGTTTTGGCGGCTACACCTTC.

This clone was recorded many times. CDR3 sequence: CAWSVQTNTEAFF. In DNA, the CDR3 is TGTGCCTGGAGTGTTCAGACTAACACTGAAGCTTTCTTT. This rearrangement joins TRBV30 to TRBJ1-1; D not certain. There are 13 residues in the CDR3. V was shortened by 0 bases and J by 2 bases, with 7 bases between the two germline ends. From germline, CDR1 is GTSNPN and CDR2 SVGIG (reference sequence).

The chain is built from TRBV5-5 and TRBJ2-5, with 11 bases lining up with TRBD1. V lost 4 bases, J lost 4 bases, and 6 bases stayed unmatched. The length of the CDR3 is 15 residues. CDR1 SGHKS and CDR2 YYEKEE come from the germline V gene (reference sequence). CDR3 region: CASSGTGGIRETQYF. In nucleotides, the CDR3 is TGTGCCAGCAGCGGGACAGGGGGGATTAGAGAGACCCAGTACTTC.

For this clone: The sample holds other DNA sequences that translate to the same CDR3. The V gene is TRBV9, the J gene TRBJ2-3, with 11 bases aligning to TRBD2. V dropped 1 base and J dropped 0; count of bases not matched to a gene: 4. Germline assignment: CDR1 SGDLS and CDR2 YYNGEE. The CDR3 covers 17 residues. The CDR3 DNA sequence: TGTGCCAGCAGCGTACTAGCGGGGGGAACTAGCACAGATACGCAGTATTTT. It yields the protein CASSVLAGGTSTDTQYF.

The V call is TRBV21-1, the J call TRBJ1-1. TRBV21-1 is reported as a pseudogene. The CDR3 consists of 16 residues. CDR3 in amino acids: CASSKDRAPKKTEAFF. Written as DNA, the CDR3 is TGTGCCAGCAGCAAAGATCGGGCACCCAAAAAAACTGAAGCTTTCTTT.

The chain joins TRBV19 to TRBJ2-7, with D possibly matching TRBD2 (6 bases). V lost 6 bases and J lost 0, with 12 bases in between. Germline CDR1 is LNHDA and CDR2 is SQIVND (reference sequence). This CDR3 region has 14 residues. The DNA for the CDR3 is TGTGCCAGTAGACAGCGGGTTAGCTCCTACGAGCAGTACTTC. Translation: CASRQRVSSYEQYF.

This clone was recorded once. This chain joins TRBV7-9 and TRBJ2-1; D uncertain. Germline CDR1 and CDR2: SEHNR and FQNEAQ (reference sequence). Trimming left V 5 bases short and J 0 bases short, with 14 bases between. There are 16 residues in the CDR3. CDR3 bases: TGTGCCAGCAGCGCCCGGACGGAGAGCTCCTACAATGAGCAGTTCTTC. Translating it yields CASSARTESSYNEQFF.

This clone occurred once. The CDR3 nucleotides are TGTGCCAGCAGCTTGTCCGGGGGCGGCAATCAGCCCCAGCATTTT. Its protein is CASSLSGGGNQPQHF. The chain uses TRBV5-8 and TRBJ1-5; D is perhaps TRBD1 (6 bases). The CDR3 covers 15 residues. V was shortened by 1 base and J by 2 bases, with 10 bases between the two germline ends. Germline assignment: CDR1 SGHTS and CDR2 YDEGEE.